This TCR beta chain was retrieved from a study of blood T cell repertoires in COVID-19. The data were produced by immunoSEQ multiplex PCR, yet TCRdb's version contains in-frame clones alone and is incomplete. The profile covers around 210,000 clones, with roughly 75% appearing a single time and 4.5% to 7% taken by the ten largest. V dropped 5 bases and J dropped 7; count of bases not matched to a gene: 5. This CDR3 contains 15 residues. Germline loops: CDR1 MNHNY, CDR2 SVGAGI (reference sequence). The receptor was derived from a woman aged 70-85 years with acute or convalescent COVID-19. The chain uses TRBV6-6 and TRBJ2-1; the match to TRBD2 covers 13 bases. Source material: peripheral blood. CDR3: CASSPRTSGSNEQFF. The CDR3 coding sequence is TGTGCCAGCAGTCCCCGGACTAGCGGGAGTAATGAGCAGTTCTTC.